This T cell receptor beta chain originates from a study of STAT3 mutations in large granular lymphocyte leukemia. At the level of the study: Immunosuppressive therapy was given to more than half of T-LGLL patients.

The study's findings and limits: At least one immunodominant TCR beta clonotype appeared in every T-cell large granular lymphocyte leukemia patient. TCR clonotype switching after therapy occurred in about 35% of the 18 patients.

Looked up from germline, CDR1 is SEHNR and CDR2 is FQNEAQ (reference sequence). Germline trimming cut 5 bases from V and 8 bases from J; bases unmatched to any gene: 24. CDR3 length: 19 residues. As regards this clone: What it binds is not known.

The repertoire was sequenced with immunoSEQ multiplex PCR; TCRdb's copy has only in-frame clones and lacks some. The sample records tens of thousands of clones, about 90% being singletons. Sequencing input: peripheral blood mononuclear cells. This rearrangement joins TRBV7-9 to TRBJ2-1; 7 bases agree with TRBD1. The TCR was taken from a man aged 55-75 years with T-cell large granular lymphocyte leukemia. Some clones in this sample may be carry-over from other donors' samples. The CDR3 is CASSAYVGVSGTVSDEQFF. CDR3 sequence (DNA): TGTGCCAGCAGCGCCTACGTGGGGGTATCCGGGACAGTATCGGATGAGCAGTTCTTC.